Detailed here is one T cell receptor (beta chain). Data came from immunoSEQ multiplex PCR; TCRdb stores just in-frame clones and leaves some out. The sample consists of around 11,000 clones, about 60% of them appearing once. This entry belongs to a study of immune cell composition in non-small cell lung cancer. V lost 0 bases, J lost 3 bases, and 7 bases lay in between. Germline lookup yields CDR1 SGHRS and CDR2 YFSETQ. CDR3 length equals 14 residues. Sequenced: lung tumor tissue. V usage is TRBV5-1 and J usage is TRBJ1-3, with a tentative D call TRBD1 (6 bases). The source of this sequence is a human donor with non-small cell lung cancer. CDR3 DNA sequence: TGCGCCAGCAGCTTGGAACAGGGTGGAAACACCATATATTTT. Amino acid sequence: CASSLEQGGNTIYF. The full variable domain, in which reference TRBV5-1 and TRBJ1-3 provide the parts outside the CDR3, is KAGVTQTPRYLIKTRGQQVTLSCSPISGHRSVSWYQQTPGQGLQFLFEYFSETQRNKGNFPGRFSGRQFSNSRSEMNVSTLELGDSALYLCASSLEQGGNTIYFGEGSWLTVV.